This T cell receptor (beta chain) was sequenced for a study of cytomegalovirus exposure and HLA in healthy donors. Findings and caveats of the study: Earlier analysis looked at TCR beta V segments, and most were productive about 90% or about 30% of the time.

Turning to this clone: What it binds is unknown.

The CDR3 runs 14 residues. Trimming took off 7 bases at V and 0 bases at J, with 9 bases between the two ends. CDR1 is KGHSH and CDR2 is LQKENI in the germline V gene. Use of 60 Vbeta and 13 Jbeta primers characterized the PCR. Sequenced by immunoSEQ multiplex PCR; TCRdb stores in-frame clones only, minus some. The sample has 100,000 or so clones, about 80% seen once; the top ten hold about 12%. Sequencing was performed on PBMCs. The chain uses TRBV18 and TRBJ2-2; D is unclear. The clonotype originates from a woman aged 40 to 49 in good health and CMV-seropositive. The CDR3 region is CASCGTTNTGELFF. CDR3 DNA: TGTGCCAGCTGTGGAACTACGAACACCGGGGAGCTGTTTTTT. Full variable domain (missing parts from reference TRBV18 and TRBJ2-2): NAGVMQNPRHLVRRRGQEARLRCSPMKGHSHVYWYRQLPEEGLKFMVYLQKENIIDESGMPKERFSAEFPKEGPSILRIQQVVRGDSAAYFCASCGTTNTGELFFGEGSRLTVL.